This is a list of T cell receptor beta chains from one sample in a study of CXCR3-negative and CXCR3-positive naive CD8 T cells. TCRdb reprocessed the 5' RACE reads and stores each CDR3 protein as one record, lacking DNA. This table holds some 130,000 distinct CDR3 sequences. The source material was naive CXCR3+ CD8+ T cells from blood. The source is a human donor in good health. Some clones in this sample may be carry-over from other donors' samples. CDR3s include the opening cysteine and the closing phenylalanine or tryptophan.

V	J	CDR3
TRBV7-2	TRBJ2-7	CASSFGTASYEQYF
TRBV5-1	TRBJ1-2	CASSLGPGTGEDWAYGYTF
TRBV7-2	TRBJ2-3	CASSLALAGVPTTDTQYF
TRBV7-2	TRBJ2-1	CASSLDTSGAYNEQLF
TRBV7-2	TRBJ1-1	CASSPAVAEAFF
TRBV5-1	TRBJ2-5	CASSSGTGGYETQYF
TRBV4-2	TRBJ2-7	CASSTTSGSSYEQYF
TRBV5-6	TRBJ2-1	CASSLIPGQVFVNEQFF
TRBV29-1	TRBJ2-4	CSVESAKNIQYF
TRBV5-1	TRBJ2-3	CASSSPTLAVGPDTQYF
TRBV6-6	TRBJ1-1	CASSYSDRGDTEAFF
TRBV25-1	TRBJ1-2	CASATNYGYTF
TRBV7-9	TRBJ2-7	CASSLRDYIYEQYF
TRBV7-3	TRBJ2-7	CASSLDGHEQYF
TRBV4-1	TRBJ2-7	CASSQDRRGREQYF
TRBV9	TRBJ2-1	CASSMDRPAAEQFF
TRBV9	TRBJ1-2	CASSVSSRWGEGYTF
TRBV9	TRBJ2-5	CASSPGTSGTETQYF
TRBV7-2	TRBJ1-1	CASSLGRDRVFGNTEAFF
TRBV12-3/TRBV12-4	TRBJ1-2	CASSPFLGNYGYTF
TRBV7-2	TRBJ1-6	CASSSRDRDPFGSPLHF
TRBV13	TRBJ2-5	CASSLQGAKETQYF
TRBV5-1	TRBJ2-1	CASSSLAGIYNEQFF
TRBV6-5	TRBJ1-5	CASSYSVSQPQHF
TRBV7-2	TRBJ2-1	CASSLGSTEQFF
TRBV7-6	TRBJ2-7	CASSLGVSPQDEQYF
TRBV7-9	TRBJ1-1	CASSLGGVTEAFF
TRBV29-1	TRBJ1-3	CSVGGYAGNTIYF
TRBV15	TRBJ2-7	CATSRERGLVVYGQYF
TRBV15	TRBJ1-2	CATSRDSSDRPLNTF
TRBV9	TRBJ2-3	CASSVSSAGRTDTQYF
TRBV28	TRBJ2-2	CASSLTGESTGELFF
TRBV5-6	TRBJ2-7	CASSLVHLQGALGEQYF
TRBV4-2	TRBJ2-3	CASSPRKGEGVRDTQYF
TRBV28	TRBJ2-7	CASTKTGLADLSYEQYF
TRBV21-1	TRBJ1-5	CASSKDEAYVTARNQPQHF
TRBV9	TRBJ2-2	CASSSPGRSNTGELFF
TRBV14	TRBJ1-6	CASSRRRTLLVRNSPLHF
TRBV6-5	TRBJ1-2	CASSYSKIDLSYGYTF
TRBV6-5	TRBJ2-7	CASSYSGTPSYEQYF
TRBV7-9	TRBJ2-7	CASSERTGVAEQYF